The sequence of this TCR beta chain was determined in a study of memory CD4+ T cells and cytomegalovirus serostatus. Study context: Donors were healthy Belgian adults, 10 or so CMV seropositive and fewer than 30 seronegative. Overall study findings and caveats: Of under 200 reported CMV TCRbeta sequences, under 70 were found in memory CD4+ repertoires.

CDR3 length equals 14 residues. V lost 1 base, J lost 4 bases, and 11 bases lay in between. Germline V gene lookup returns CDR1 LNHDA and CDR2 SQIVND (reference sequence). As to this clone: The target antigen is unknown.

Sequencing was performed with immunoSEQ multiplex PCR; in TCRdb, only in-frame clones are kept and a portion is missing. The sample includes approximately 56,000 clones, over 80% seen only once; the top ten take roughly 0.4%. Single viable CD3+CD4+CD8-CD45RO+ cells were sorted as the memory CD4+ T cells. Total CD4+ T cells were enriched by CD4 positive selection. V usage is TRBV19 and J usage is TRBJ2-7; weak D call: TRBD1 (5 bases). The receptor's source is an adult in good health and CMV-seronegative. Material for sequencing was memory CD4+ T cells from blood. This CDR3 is CASSIGQGRYEQYF. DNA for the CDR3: TGTGCCAGTAGTATAGGCCAGGGTAGATACGAGCAGTACTTC.